Below are 9 T cell receptor beta chains sequenced from a single sample in a study of shared clonotypes between healthy human individuals. This table comes from immunoSEQ multiplex PCR, and its TCRdb copy is limited to in-frame clones, with some not included. The sample has a few hundred thousand clones, about 65% seen once; the top ten hold roughly 10%. Material: memory CD4+ T cells sorted from blood. Regarding subset: CD45RA-negative fraction. Source of these receptors: a young man in good health.

V gene TRBV5-5 combines with J gene TRBJ2-1; tentatively, D is TRBD2 (5 bases). V lost 3 bases to trimming and J lost 5 bases, with 12 bases between them. Germline values: CDR1 SGHKS, CDR2 YYEKEE (reference sequence). The CDR3 runs to 14 residues. The CDR3 reads CASSYLTTHNEQFF. The CDR3 DNA reads TGTGCCAGCAGCTACCTGACTACCCACAATGAGCAGTTCTTC.

This clone has more than one count but fewer than ten. This chain links TRBV5-5 with TRBJ1-5; D unresolved. The CDR3 is made up of 14 amino acids. V lost 2 bases and J lost 3, with 9 bases in between. CDR1 and CDR2 from the germline V gene are SGHKS and YYEKEE (reference sequence). This CDR3 reads CASSLSVVNQPQHF. The CDR3 DNA reads as TGTGCCAGCAGCTTAAGTGTCGTCAATCAGCCCCAGCATTTT.

The CDR3 sequence is CASSWGTGVTDTQYF. The CDR3 coding sequence is TGTGCCAGCAGCTGGGGGACAGGGGTCACAGATACGCAGTATTTT. The chain is built from TRBV5-6 and TRBJ2-3, with 10 bases that match TRBD1. Looked up from germline, CDR1 is SGHDT and CDR2 is YYEEEE. The ends lost 3 bases at V and 2 bases at J; junction bases unmatched: 3. This CDR3 comprises 15 residues. Based on the CDR3 plus reference TRBV5-6 and TRBJ2-3, the full variable domain is DAGVTQSPTHLIKTRGQQVTLRCSPKSGHDTVSWYQQALGQGPQFIFQYYEEEERQRGNFPDRFSGHQFPNYSSELNVNALLLGDSALYLCASSWGTGVTDTQYFGPGTRLTVL.

The gene calls are TRBV25-1 and TRBJ2-1; 11 bases agree with TRBD1. The CDR3 is 15 amino acids. V lost 5 bases and J lost 9; bases outside the gene matches: 9. CDR1 MGHDK and CDR2 SYGVNS come from the germline V gene. CDR3 amino acids: CASSQPGQGEGEQFF. As DNA, the CDR3 is TGTGCCAGCAGTCAACCGGGACAGGGGGAAGGTGAGCAGTTCTTC.

This chain uses TRBV7-6 with TRBJ2-7, with D perhaps matching TRBD2 (7 bases). The V end lost 5 bases, the J end lost 0 bases, and 17 bases lay between the germline ends. The CDR3 extends over 16 amino acids. CDR1 is SGHVS, CDR2 FNYEAQ, per germline. The CDR3 bases are TGTGCCAGCAGCCTGGGGGGGGCGGCTAGCTCCTACGAGCAGTACTTC. Its protein is CASSLGGAASSYEQYF.

The chain has TRBV7-2 and TRBJ2-1; no clear D gene. V was cut by 3 bases and J by 4 bases, with 10 bases left in between. CDR3 length equals 14 residues. The germline gives CDR1 SGHTA, CDR2 FQGNSA. The CDR3 reads CASSFSGQYNEQFF. The CDR3, as DNA: TGTGCCAGCAGCTTTTCCGGCCAGTACAATGAGCAGTTCTTC.

The chain recombines TRBV10-1 with TRBJ1-1, with D unclear. Trimming removed 3 bases from V and 2 bases from J, with 7 bases in between. The CDR3 covers 13 residues. Germline V gene lookup returns CDR1 WNHNN and CDR2 SYGVQD (reference sequence). The CDR3 sequence: CASSDARNTEAFF. Written as DNA, the CDR3 is TGCGCCAGCAGTGACGCGAGAAACACTGAAGCTTTCTTT.

A few counts support this clone. The sample holds other DNA sequences that translate to the same CDR3. The chain links TRBV27 to TRBJ1-2; 11 bases match TRBD1. This CDR3 is built from 15 residues. The J segment lost 4 bases and the V segment lost 5 bases, leaving 6 bases of the junction unmatched. The germline CDR1 and CDR2 sequences are MNHEY and SMNVEV (reference sequence). The CDR3 sequence is CASSMGQGVGYGYTF. The CDR3 region has the DNA TGTGCCAGCAGTATGGGACAGGGGGTTGGCTATGGCTACACCTTC.

The rearrangement links TRBV5-4 to TRBJ2-3, with 8 bases identical to TRBD2. J was trimmed by 5 bases and V by 4 bases; bases with no gene match: 9. The CDR3 totals 15 residues. Per the germline V gene, CDR1 is SGHNT and CDR2 is YYREEE (reference sequence). CDR3 nucleotide sequence: TGTGCCAGCAGCGTACCCACCGGGACTAGAGATACGCAGTATTTT. Amino acid sequence: CASSVPTGTRDTQYF.